These 14 T cell receptor beta chains were sequenced from one sample in a study of shared clonotypes between healthy human individuals. Profiled with immunoSEQ multiplex PCR; TCRdb holds only in-frame clones, not every one. The sample records about 1.4 million clones, roughly 97% being singletons. The sequencing sample was made of naive CD4+ T cells sorted from blood. Subset specified: CD45RA+ positively selected. The receptors originated from a man aged 30-40 years in good health.

The chain links TRBV27 to TRBJ2-7, with 9 positions matching TRBD2. Losses at the gene ends were 4 bases for V and 6 bases for J; bases not matched to a gene: 13. The CDR3 loop spans 16 amino acids. Germline values: CDR1 MNHEY, CDR2 SMNVEV (reference sequence). The CDR3, as DNA: TGTGCCAGCAGTTCGGGGAGCGGGAGGTCCTCGGTCGAGCAGTACTTC. Translated: CASSSGSGRSSVEQYF.

The chain couples TRBV10-3 to TRBJ1-1; 7 bases match TRBD1. The germline gives CDR1 ENHRY, CDR2 SYGVKD. This CDR3 region has 14 residues. V lost 8 bases, J lost 5 bases, and 11 bases stayed unmatched. CDR3 sequence: CAIGPDRSGTEAFF. The CDR3 DNA reads TGTGCCATCGGCCCGGACAGGTCGGGGACTGAAGCTTTCTTT.

A single count supports this clone. This chain links TRBV9 with TRBJ2-2; the D is unclear. The CDR3 is made up of 16 amino acids. Germline V gives CDR1 SGDLS, CDR2 YYNGEE. Trimming removed 0 bases from V and 3 bases from J, with 12 bases in between. In nucleotides, the CDR3 is TGTGCCAGCAGCGTAGCGGCCCAACATCACACCGGGGAGCTGTTTTTT. Its translation is CASSVAAQHHTGELFF.

This clone was picked up one time. J is TRBJ2-7 and V is TRBV18; 8 bases match TRBD2. Losses at the gene ends were 2 bases for V and 0 bases for J; bases not matched to a gene: 12. CDR1 and CDR2 from the germline V gene are KGHSH and LQKENI. This CDR3 contains 18 residues. The CDR3 protein is CASSPKIGSSGLSYEQYF. The CDR3, as DNA: TGTGCCAGCTCACCAAAGATCGGGTCTAGCGGGCTCTCCTACGAGCAGTACTTC.

A word on this clone: Other nucleotide sequences from this sample produce the same CDR3. The genes are TRBV7-2 and TRBJ2-7; 9 bases are shared with TRBD1. V was clipped by 5 bases and J by 3 bases; unmatched bases: 5. Germline-derived CDR1 and CDR2 are SGHTA and FQGNSA. The CDR3 consists of 14 residues. This chain's CDR3 is CASSVRDRDYEQYF. As DNA, the CDR3 is TGTGCCAGCAGCGTCCGGGACAGGGACTACGAGCAGTACTTC.

The chain carries TRBV5-5 and TRBJ1-4; D possibly corresponds to TRBD1 (5 bases). Germline CDR1 is SGHKS and CDR2 is YYEKEE (reference sequence). The CDR3 runs to 17 residues. V gave up 4 bases and J gave up 3 bases, with 19 bases separating them. The CDR3 protein is CASSPGGTWDANEKLFF. The DNA for the CDR3 is TGTGCCAGCAGCCCGGGGGGTACTTGGGACGCTAATGAAAAACTGTTTTTT.

This chain uses TRBV2 with TRBJ2-1, with 10 bases matching TRBD2. Germline V gives CDR1 SNHLY, CDR2 FYNNEI. CDR3 size: 13 residues. V gave up 6 bases and J gave up 5 bases; unmatched junction bases: 1. This chain's CDR3 is CASSGLADNEQFF. DNA of the CDR3: TGTGCCAGCAGCGGACTAGCGGACAATGAGCAGTTCTTC.

The gene calls are TRBV7-9 and TRBJ2-6; D is perhaps TRBD1 or TRBD2 (5 bases each). The germline V and J ends were trimmed by 4 bases and 2 bases, with 18 bases remaining between them. This CDR3 spans 18 amino acids. Germline assignment: CDR1 SEHNR and CDR2 FQNEAQ (reference sequence). The CDR3: CASSSPIGTHPGANVLTF. As DNA, the CDR3 is TGTGCCAGCAGCTCCCCGATCGGGACCCACCCTGGGGCCAACGTCCTGACTTTC.

The rearrangement joins TRBV19 to TRBJ1-5, with 8 bases aligning to TRBD1. Germline CDR1 reads LNHDA; CDR2 reads SQIVND (reference sequence). The CDR3 totals 16 residues. J gave up 2 bases and V 4 bases, and 7 bases lay outside the gene matches. CDR3 sequence reads: CASSTLSGGRNQPQHF. The CDR3 bases are TGTGCCAGTAGTACCCTATCAGGGGGCCGCAATCAGCCCCAGCATTTT. Complete variable domain (other parts from reference TRBV19 and TRBJ1-5): DGGITQSPKYLFRKEGQNVTLSCEQNLNHDAMYWYRQDPGQGLRLIYYSQIVNDFQKGDIAEGYSVSREKKESFPLTVTSAQKNPTAFYLCASSTLSGGRNQPQHFGDGTRLSIL.

This sequence joins TRBV6-5 and TRBJ2-1, with 7 bases aligning to TRBD2. V dropped 6 bases and J dropped 6; count of bases not matched to a gene: 11. Germline CDR1 reads MNHEY; CDR2 reads SVGAGI. This CDR3 comprises 15 residues. The CDR3 DNA follows: TGTGCCAGCAGCAAGCTTATCGGGACTACCAATGAGCAGTTCTTC. Its protein is CASSKLIGTTNEQFF.

The rearrangement joins TRBV29-1 to TRBJ1-5; the match to TRBD1 covers 9 bases. V lost 7 bases to trimming and J lost 3 bases; unmatched junction nucleotides: 4. The CDR3 runs 13 residues. Looked up from germline, CDR1 is SQVTM and CDR2 is ANQGSEA. The CDR3 is CSADRGVNQPQHF. The CDR3 DNA follows: TGCAGCGCCGACAGGGGGGTCAATCAGCCCCAGCATTTT. The full variable domain, completed using reference TRBV29-1 and TRBJ1-5, is SAVISQKPSRDICQRGTSLTIQCQVDSQVTMMFWYRQQPGQSLTLIATANQGSEATYESGFVIDKFPISRPNLTFSTLTVSNMSPEDSSIYLCSADRGVNQPQHFGDGTRLSIL.

J is TRBJ2-7 and V is TRBV27; the D call may be TRBD1 or TRBD2 (5 bases each). With 2 bases removed from V and 2 bases from J, the gap between germline ends came to 13 bases. The CDR3 covers 15 residues. Germline values: CDR1 MNHEY, CDR2 SMNVEV (reference sequence). In DNA form, the CDR3 reads TGTGCCAGCAGTTTACTCGGGGCGAGAACCTACGAGCAGTACTTC. This codes for CASSLLGARTYEQYF.

The chain is built from TRBV18 and TRBJ2-1, with TRBD2 matching 11 bases. Per germline, CDR1 KGHSH and CDR2 LQKENI. J lost 5 bases, V lost 3 bases, and 9 bases had no gene match. The CDR3 has 17 residues. The CDR3 coding sequence is TGTGCCAGCTCACCTTTACCGGGACTAGCGGCCCACAATGAGCAGTTCTTC. Protein sequence: CASSPLPGLAAHNEQFF.

This clone was detected once. The V call is TRBV30, the J call TRBJ1-2; unclear D gene. The CDR3 contains 13 residues. CDR1 is GTSNPN, CDR2 SVGIG, per germline (reference sequence). The V end was cut by 2 bases, the J end by 3 bases, with 10 bases between. CDR3 residues: CAWSTQGDYGYTF. In nucleotides, the CDR3 is TGTGCCTGGAGTACCCAAGGAGACTATGGCTACACCTTC.